The T cell receptor beta chain described here comes from a study of T cell responses to AZD1222 COVID-19 vaccine. Overall study context: Investigators merged groups given second doses at roughly 4 or roughly 12 weeks.

Between the trimmed V and J ends, which lost 3 bases and 3 bases, there was a span of 6 bases. The CDR3 has 12 residues. The germline V gene has CDR1 LNHDA and CDR2 SQIVND (reference sequence). The method was immunoSEQ multiplex PCR; TCRdb's version includes in-frame clones alone and lacks a portion of them. The sample has tens of thousands of clones, 82% seen once; the top ten hold less than 6.5%. The chain couples TRBV19 to TRBJ2-7, with D uncertain. The source material was peripheral blood, sampled on day 0 of AZD1222 vaccination. The clonotype originates from an adult in good health. The CDR3 nucleotides read TGTGCCAGTAGTATTAACTACTACGAGCAGTACTTC. Translation: CASSINYYEQYF.